This TCR beta chain was sequenced during a study of T cells in Graves' hyperthyroidism and ophthalmopathy (dated by TCRdb to the late 2010s). Looking at the study overall: Peripheral blood samples were taken at initial diagnosis, before any treatment was given. Prospective prediction of ophthalmopathy was tested in an independent validation cohort consisting of roughly 19 hyperthyroidism patients and 15 to 17 patients who later progressed to ophthalmopathy. According to the paper, TCR Vbeta CDR3 sequencing was carried out on 135 peripheral blood samples, which came from fewer than 50 ophthalmopathy, fewer than 80 hyperthyroidism and about 17 progressor patients. After blood sampling, hyperthyroidism patients were treated with methimazole at a starting dose of 30 mg daily, and ophthalmopathy patients were treated with high-dose intravenous methylprednisolone. In roughly six Graves' hyperthyroidism patients, the study also compared T-cell repertoires from thyroid tissue with T-cell repertoires from blood. The roughly 91 discovery patients were randomly split 7:3 into training and test sets. To identify distinguishing TCR V-J signatures, a discovery cohort of about 95 patients was used, comprising 40 to 45 with Graves' ophthalmopathy and around 60 with stable Graves' hyperthyroidism. The full study reports these points: In cross-validation, a model built on a 13 V-J signature told ophthalmopathy apart from stable hyperthyroidism with under 90% sensitivity and around 83% specificity, and in testing the same model reached 80%/75%. No statistical method was used to fix the sample size in advance, and group allocation was not hidden from the investigators. Most expanded thyroid clonotypes (frequency above 0.001) were also found in blood, which suggests that blood repertoires may mirror thyroid immune responses. In validation, the model predicted progression to ophthalmopathy a median of about 6 months before onset, with approximately 70% sensitivity and 72.22% specificity.

Regarding this clonotype: Its antigen remains undetermined. It has no much larger one-base neighbor in the sample; base qualities were not kept.

Stable Graves' hyperthyroidism was defined as no progression to ophthalmopathy during 18 months of follow-up. Hyperthyroidism patients were aged 18 to 65 years and newly diagnosed, with disease duration of less than 2 months. The study excluded patients with uncontrolled infections, other autoimmune diseases, pregnancy or lactation. Diagnoses were established on the basis of clinical symptoms, serum thyroxine and TRAb, thyroid ultrasound, and orbital computed tomography. PBMCs were isolated from about 10 ml of fresh peripheral blood by Ficoll-Paque density gradient centrifugation. Total RNA was extracted with Trizol reagent, and quality was checked on an Agilent 2100 Bioanalyzer. TCR beta CDR3 regions were amplified from RNA transcripts. The first round of RT-PCR for the TCR CDR3 was performed with the HTBI primer set and the Qiagen OneStep RT-PCR kit. A second multiplex PCR round built the libraries, followed by size selection and purification. Sequencing of the libraries was done on an Illumina HiSeq2000 using paired-end 100 bp reads. Turning to the authors' computational methods: SOAPnuke was used to process the raw data, with reads discarded if the reads contained adapters or uncalled bases, had a mean Phred below 15, or lacked an exact constant-primer or identifier match. COPE v1.2.5 was used to merge high-quality paired reads, and clonotypes were defined as unique nucleotide sequences. MiTCR v1.1 was used to align clonotypes to the IMGT TRBV, TRBD and TRBJ reference segments. The analysis was restricted to V-J combinations with a frequency above 0.0001, which together covered roughly 99% of the repertoires. The TCS score was defined as F50 (clonal expansion) divided by E x V (chaos), with BLOSUM62-based TCRdist calculated between CDR3 peptides within each V-J. Welch's t-statistics and random forest reduced roughly 540 V-J features to under 15, which were used in a naive Bayes classifier (R e1071). TCRdb's own reprocessing of the public reads used fastp at Q25 and MiXCR and kept productive beta chains. Every entry covers one CDR3 protein and lists the most common genes and DNA from its rows. V and J calls and clone size were set by TCRdb, not the authors. The sample contains 370,000 or so distinct CDR3 sequences, around a quarter of them found a single time. The ten top clones hold more than 60% of the sample.

Trimming takes 5 bases off V and 10 bases off J; junction bases not matched to a gene: 9. The CDR3 has 15 amino acids, counting the end cysteine and phenylalanine. CDR3 DNA only is kept here, 45 bases in frame from base 1. In the germline V gene, CDR1 corresponds to MGHDK and CDR2 to SYGVNS. This chain is built from TRBV25-1 and TRBJ2-1; TRBD1 lines up with 12 middle nucleotides. This clonotype was sampled from a man over 45 with Graves' hyperthyroidism. Sequencing was done on a sample of blood. The DNA sequence follows: TGTGCCAGCAGTAGAGCGGGACAGGGGGCCGGAGAGCAGTTCTTC. Protein translation: CASSRAGQGAGEQFF.